Listed here are 30 T cell receptor beta chains from one sample, sequenced in a study of cytomegalovirus exposure and HLA in healthy donors. In the PCR, 60 Vbeta and 13 Jbeta primers were used. Profiled with immunoSEQ multiplex PCR; TCRdb holds only in-frame clones, not every one. The sample comprises about 89,000 clones, about 80% of which are singletons, and 1.1% to 1.5% rests with the top ten. The sample consisted of PBMCs. The receptors shown here come from a male donor in good health and CMV-seronegative.

In this sample, this clone turned up a few times. Here the CDR3 DNA reads TGTGCCAGCAGTGAAGCGCTGGGGACAGGGGCTCTGCTCGAGCAGTACTTC. Its translation is CASSEALGTGALLEQYF. The rearrangement uses TRBV6-1 and TRBJ2-7; 10 bases match TRBD1. The CDR3 is made up of 17 amino acids. With V trimmed by 0 bases and J by 6 bases, 11 bases remained unmatched. CDR1 and CDR2 (germline): MNHNS, SASEGT.

V and J are TRBV28 and TRBJ2-7; 8 bases match TRBD1. This CDR3 is 15 amino acids long. V lost 4 bases to trimming and J lost 1 base; unmatched junction nucleotides: 6. In germline, CDR1 is MDHEN, CDR2 SYDVKM. This CDR3 reads CASSSDRVTSYEQYF. For the CDR3, the DNA is TGTGCCAGCAGTTCGGACAGGGTTACGTCCTACGAGCAGTACTTC.

This rearrangement joins TRBV9 to TRBJ2-1; D gene uncertain. The germline gives CDR1 SGDLS, CDR2 YYNGEE. With 0 bases removed from V and 3 bases from J, the gap between germline ends came to 13 bases. The CDR3 contains 16 residues. The CDR3 DNA sequence: TGTGCCAGCAGCGTAGGACAAAAACTGAACTACAATGAGCAGTTCTTC. This encodes CASSVGQKLNYNEQFF.

This clone was seen a handful of times. CDR3 amino acids: CASSLAAQSYGYTF. CDR3 bases: TGCGCCAGCAGCTTGGCCGCACAGTCCTATGGCTACACCTTC. The J gene is TRBJ1-2, the V gene TRBV5-1; no reliable D call. This CDR3 has 14 amino acids. Trimming removed 0 bases at V and 4 bases at J, with 10 bases between. CDR1 SGHRS and CDR2 YFSETQ come from the germline V gene.

This rearrangement joins TRBV19 to TRBJ2-1; 10 bases match TRBD2. Germline V gene data show CDR1 as LNHDA and CDR2 as SQIVND (reference sequence). This CDR3 is built from 16 residues. With 1 base clipped from V and 13 bases from J, the junction kept 13 bases outside the gene matches. The CDR3 nucleotides are TGTGCCAGTAGTATAGTGGCCAGCGGGAGGGCAGGGGGACAGTTCTTC. This encodes CASSIVASGRAGGQFF.

This chain uses TRBV4-3 with TRBJ1-1; D is possibly TRBD1 (5 bases). Trimming removed 1 base from V and 0 bases from J, with 12 bases in between. This CDR3 has 16 residues. The V gene's germline CDR1 is LGHNA and CDR2 YSLEER. The CDR3 sequence is CASSQGERGMNTEAFF. The CDR3, as DNA: TGCGCCAGCAGCCAAGGTGAACGGGGGATGAACACTGAAGCTTTCTTT.

This chain links TRBV6-5 with TRBJ2-2, with D unclear. Germline values: CDR1 MNHEY, CDR2 SVGAGI. The CDR3 totals 13 residues. Deletions cut 4 bases from V and 4 bases from J, with 7 bases between. This CDR3 is CASSSAVTGELFF. Written as DNA, the CDR3 is TGTGCCAGCAGTTCCGCAGTCACCGGGGAGCTGTTTTTT.

A single count supports this clone. The chain has TRBV5-6 and TRBJ1-1; perhaps TRBD1 as D (5 bases). CDR3 length: 13 residues. V lost 4 bases and J lost 5, with 12 bases in between. Germline V gives CDR1 SGHDT, CDR2 YYEEEE. The CDR3 bases are TGTGCCAGCAGCGTGGGGCCAACGACTGAAGCTTTCTTT. It yields the protein CASSVGPTTEAFF.

This clone was seen more than once but under ten times. This rearrangement joins TRBV28 to TRBJ1-1, with D unresolved. Trimming removed 7 bases at V and 0 bases at J, with 6 bases between. The CDR3 loop spans 12 amino acids. Germline V gives CDR1 MDHEN, CDR2 SYDVKM. CDR3 in DNA: TGTGCCAGCACCGAGCTGAACACTGAAGCTTTCTTT. It specifies CASTELNTEAFF.

The chain links TRBV25-1 to TRBJ1-1; D unresolved. The germline V gene encodes CDR1 MGHDK and CDR2 SYGVNS. The CDR3 has 13 amino acids. The V end was cut by 6 bases, the J end by 2 bases, with 10 bases between. CDR3 bases: TGTGCCAGCAGGGGAGTTGGAAACACTGAAGCTTTCTTT. Translation gives CASRGVGNTEAFF.

The rearrangement links TRBV5-1 to TRBJ1-1; D may be TRBD1 (5 bases). Germline values: CDR1 SGHRS, CDR2 YFSETQ. This CDR3 is built from 15 residues. V was cut by 3 bases and J by 0 bases, with 12 bases left in between. CDR3 sequence: CASSSRQQLNTEAFF. The CDR3 region has the DNA TGCGCCAGCAGCTCCCGACAGCAGCTGAACACTGAAGCTTTCTTT.

The J gene is TRBJ2-5, the V gene TRBV28; TRBD2 aligns across 8 bases. There are 16 residues in the CDR3. After removal of 4 bases from V and 1 base from J, the junction contained 8 bases not matched to a gene. The germline V gene has CDR1 MDHEN and CDR2 SYDVKM. This CDR3 reads CASSWPREGIQETQYF. Written as DNA, the CDR3 is TGTGCCAGCAGTTGGCCTCGGGAGGGGATCCAAGAGACCCAGTACTTC.

CDR3 in DNA: TGCGCCAGCAGCCGAGAGCGTGCGAGCCAAGCGTACAATGAGCAGTTCTTC. Protein: CASSRERASQAYNEQFF. V gene TRBV4-3 combines with J gene TRBJ2-1; D is undetermined. The CDR3 extends over 17 amino acids. Germline V gene lookup returns CDR1 LGHNA and CDR2 YSLEER. The ends were cut back, 4 bases at V and 4 bases at J, with 20 bases in the middle.

The chain has TRBV6-5 and TRBJ1-2; TRBD1 matches 7 bases. V lost 6 bases, J lost 4 bases, and 5 bases stayed unmatched. The germline gives CDR1 MNHEY, CDR2 SVGAGI. The CDR3 totals 13 residues. The CDR3 DNA reads as TGTGCCAGCAGAACGACAGGGATCTATGGCTACACCTTC. It encodes CASRTTGIYGYTF.

V and J are TRBV5-6 and TRBJ2-7; 10 positions agree with TRBD1. Germline assignment: CDR1 SGHDT and CDR2 YYEEEE. The CDR3 spans 19 residues. V shed 0 bases and J 0 bases; nucleotides not matched to a gene: 12. CDR3 DNA sequence: TGTGCCAGCAGCTTGGGGACAGGGGGTGAAGTTGTTCTCTCCTACGAGCAGTACTTC. It yields the protein CASSLGTGGEVVLSYEQYF.

This chain links TRBV29-1 with TRBJ1-1, with 12 bases matching TRBD1. After removal of 3 bases from V and 6 bases from J, the junction contained 5 bases not matched to a gene. This CDR3 comprises 14 residues. Germline loops: CDR1 SQVTM, CDR2 ANQGSEA. DNA of the CDR3: TGCAGCGTTGAGAGGGGACAGGGGGCGCCTGAAGCTTTCTTT. It is translated as CSVERGQGAPEAFF.

The chain employs TRBV28 and TRBJ2-1; TRBD2 agrees at 11 bases. Germline assignment: CDR1 MDHEN and CDR2 SYDVKM. The CDR3 contains 16 residues. The J segment lost 9 bases and the V segment lost 6 bases, leaving 13 bases of the junction unmatched. In DNA form, the CDR3 reads TGTGCCAGCAGCCCCATCTTAAAGGGACTAGCGGTTGAGCAGTTCTTC. Its translation is CASSPILKGLAVEQFF.

Only a few counts were recorded for this clone. The chain uses TRBV11-2 and TRBJ2-2; TRBD1 agrees at 9 bases. The V gene's germline CDR1 is SGHAT and CDR2 FQNNGV. The V and J ends lost 1 base and 6 bases, in that order; junction bases with no gene match: 6. This CDR3 contains 16 residues. The chain's CDR3 is CASSLGPDRGAGELFF. CDR3 nucleotide sequence: TGTGCCAGCAGCTTAGGCCCCGACAGGGGGGCCGGGGAGCTGTTTTTT.

The chain links TRBV30 to TRBJ2-1; D is perhaps TRBD1 (5 bases). CDR3 length: 15 amino acids. V was trimmed by 3 bases and J by 6 bases, leaving 18 bases between them. Looked up from germline, CDR1 is GTSNPN and CDR2 is SVGIG (reference sequence). CDR3: CAWRAGDRRGNEQFF. CDR3 DNA: TGTGCCTGGAGGGCCGGCGACCGAAGGGGCAATGAGCAGTTCTTC.

V and J are TRBV7-2 and TRBJ2-5; D may be TRBD2 (6 bases). The CDR3 contains 15 residues. Germline values: CDR1 SGHTA, CDR2 FQGNSA. Trimming left V 5 bases short and J 5 bases short, with 18 bases between. The CDR3 nucleotides are TGTGCCAGCAGCCCGCGACGGGGGATGGGGGAGACCCAGTACTTC. The encoded protein is CASSPRRGMGETQYF.

The rearrangement joins TRBV6-1 to TRBJ1-1, with 10 bases aligning to TRBD1. V lost 0 bases, J lost 10 bases, and 11 bases stayed unmatched. The length of the CDR3 is 16 residues. CDR1 MNHNS and CDR2 SASEGT come from the germline V gene. CDR3 in DNA: TGTGCCAGCAGTGAAGCGAGGGGACAGGGGAGGCGAGGAGCTTTCTTT. It is translated as CASSEARGQGRRGAFF.

The chain has TRBV15 and TRBJ2-7; possibly TRBD1 for D (5 bases). Trimming cost V 2 bases and J 5 bases, with 19 bases left between them. This CDR3 comprises 16 residues. CDR1 is LNHNV, CDR2 YYDKDF, per germline (reference sequence). The CDR3 region has the DNA TGTGCCACCAGCAGACGCAACAGAGGTCTAGGGGACGAGCAGTACTTC. Translation: CATSRRNRGLGDEQYF.

The chain uses TRBV10-3 and TRBJ2-2, with D possibly matching TRBD2 (6 bases). Germline CDR1 ENHRY, CDR2 SYGVKD. The V and J ends lost 0 bases and 6 bases respectively, with 11 bases between them. CDR3 length equals 15 residues. The CDR3 region is CAISESLASAGELFF. CDR3 bases: TGTGCCATCAGTGAGTCTTTAGCTAGCGCCGGGGAGCTGTTTTTT.

The rearrangement links TRBV28 to TRBJ1-1, with 7 bases fitting TRBD1. V trimming: 3 bases; J trimming: 1 base; junction bases outside the gene matches: 2. CDR3 length: 14 residues. CDR1 and CDR2 (germline): MDHEN, SYDVKM. The CDR3 bases are TGTGCCAGCAGTTTGGGACAGCAGAACACTGAAGCTTTCTTT. It translates to CASSLGQQNTEAFF.

V and J are TRBV19 and TRBJ1-5; no definite D call. There are 13 residues in the CDR3. Per germline, CDR1 LNHDA and CDR2 SQIVND (reference sequence). V lost 1 base, J lost 4 bases, and 5 bases lay in between. The DNA for the CDR3 is TGTGCCAGTAGTATAGCCAATAATCAGCCCCAGCATTTT. The encoded protein is CASSIANNQPQHF.

The rearrangement joins TRBV7-2 to TRBJ1-1, with D possibly TRBD1 on 6 matching bases. Looked up from germline, CDR1 is SGHTA and CDR2 is FQGNSA. Trimming stripped 4 bases from V and 0 bases from J, with 15 bases between. The CDR3 length is 16 residues. The CDR3 here is CASSSETTGMNTEAFF. In nucleotides, the CDR3 is TGTGCCAGCAGCTCTGAGACGACAGGCATGAACACTGAAGCTTTCTTT.

Here the CDR3 DNA reads TGTGCCAGCAGCTTTAGGGGAATGTACCAAGAGACCCAGTACTTC. Amino acid sequence: CASSFRGMYQETQYF. This sequence joins TRBV5-5 and TRBJ2-5, with a tentative D call TRBD1 (5 bases). The germline V gene encodes CDR1 SGHKS and CDR2 YYEKEE (reference sequence). The CDR3 contains 15 residues. Between the trimmed V and J ends, which lost 2 bases and 0 bases, there was a span of 11 bases. The entire variable domain, with the rest obtained from reference TRBV5-5 and TRBJ2-5, is as follows: DAGVTQSPTHLIKTRGQQVTLRCSPISGHKSVSWYQQVLGQGPQFIFQYYEKEERGRGNFPDRFSARQFPNYSSELNVNALLLGDSALYLCASSFRGMYQETQYFGPGTRLLVL.

The chain couples TRBV6-4 to TRBJ1-2; 7 nucleotides agree with TRBD1. CDR3 length: 14 amino acids. With 2 bases clipped from V and 8 bases from J, the junction kept 8 bases outside the gene matches. Germline V gene lookup returns CDR1 MRHNA and CDR2 SNTAGT. Here the CDR3 reads CASSDGTARRGYTF. The CDR3 DNA sequence: TGTGCCAGCAGTGACGGGACAGCGCGAAGGGGCTACACCTTC.

This clone was counted only a few times. The chain uses TRBV29-1 and TRBJ1-4; unclear D gene. This CDR3 comprises 11 residues. V was cut by 5 bases and J by 6 bases, with 7 bases left in between. CDR1 and CDR2 (germline): SQVTM, ANQGSEA. The CDR3 DNA is TGCAGCGTTCGCGTTGATGAAAAACTGTTTTTT. Its translation is CSVRVDEKLFF.

For the CDR3, the DNA is TGTGCCAGCAGCGTAATAGGGCAGGGTGGAGAGACCCAGTACTTC. Protein sequence: CASSVIGQGGETQYF. This chain joins TRBV9 and TRBJ2-5; possibly TRBD1 for D (5 bases). The CDR3 extends over 15 amino acids. Germline-derived CDR1 and CDR2 are SGDLS and YYNGEE. V shed 1 base and J shed 4 bases, with 14 bases lying between them.